These 10 T cell receptor beta chains share one sample of origin, sequenced in a study of human T cells and chemical hapten exposure. Time point described: patch test 1, 2 weeks after DPC sensitization. The treatment is: therapeutic diphenylcyclopropenone sensitization with weekly scalp DPC. TCRdb re-analysed the RACE reads in MiXCR, keeping a single row per CDR3 protein. The sample records approximately 340,000 distinct CDR3 sequences, around 6.9% being singletons. Sequenced material: whole blood, taken in connection with sensitization to the hapten diphenylcyclopropenone (DPC). The receptors were sampled from a woman aged 18 to 35 with alopecia areata. Some clones in this sample may be carry-over from other donors' samples.

This clonotype occurred many times. This rearrangement joins TRBV7-9 to TRBJ2-7; 8 positions match TRBD1. The CDR3 is 15 residues long. The V segment lost 4 bases and the J segment 0 bases; nucleotides outside the gene matches: 5. Germline assignment: CDR1 SEHNR and CDR2 FQNEAQ (reference sequence). The CDR3 region has the DNA TGTGCCAGCAGCTCCCGGGACAGGCCCTCCTACGAGCAGTACTTC. It is translated as CASSSRDRPSYEQYF.

This clonotype was recorded many times. The chain uses TRBV6-2 or TRBV6-3 and TRBJ1-1; unclear D gene. Germline assignment: CDR1 MNHEY and CDR2 SVGEGT. V shed 3 bases and J shed 10 bases, with 21 bases lying between them. The CDR3 sequence is 15 residues long. The CDR3 protein is CASSYSHQSPLGAFF. As DNA, the CDR3 is TGTGCCAGCAGTTATTCCCATCAGTCTCCTTTGGGAGCTTTCTTT.

This clonotype was seen a handful of times. The chain carries TRBV5-1 and TRBJ1-5; D is uncertain. The CDR3 has 15 amino acids. V was shortened by 2 bases and J by 7 bases, with 16 bases between the two germline ends. Per the germline V gene, CDR1 is SGHRS and CDR2 is YFSETQ. The chain's CDR3 is CASSLSPISGQPQHF. The CDR3 bases are TGCGCCAGCAGCTTAAGCCCCATTAGTGGGCAGCCCCAGCATTTT.

This clonotype occurred a few times. This rearrangement joins TRBV6-6 to TRBJ1-5, with D uncertain. CDR3 length equals 13 residues. Germline V gene sequence: CDR1 MNHNY, CDR2 SVGAGI (reference sequence). V lost 6 bases and J 3 bases, leaving 9 bases between the germline ends. CDR3 region: CASRQSHNQPQHF. The CDR3 nucleotides read TGTGCCAGCAGGCAAAGCCACAATCAGCCCCAGCATTTT.

This clonotype was observed a few times. The CDR3 reads CSVLSGEGYTF. DNA for the CDR3: TGCAGCGTGCTCTCCGGGGAGGGCTACACCTTC. The chain is built from TRBV29-1 and TRBJ1-2; no definite D call. The V gene lost 6 bases and the J gene lost 8 bases, with 13 bases spanning the gap. CDR1 is SQVTM and CDR2 is ANQGSEA in the germline V gene. This CDR3 comprises 11 residues.

CDR3: CASTNTGGTGELFF. Written as DNA, the CDR3 is TGTGCCAGCACCAACACAGGAGGCACCGGGGAGCTGTTTTTT. The rearrangement joins TRBV7-2 to TRBJ2-2; D tentatively reads TRBD1 or TRBD2 (5 bases each). Germline V CDR1 and CDR2: SGHTA, FQGNSA. Trimming stripped 7 bases from V and 4 bases from J, with 13 bases between. This CDR3 has 14 residues.

The table lists this clonotype with many counts. V is TRBV2 and J is TRBJ2-3, with 11 nucleotides matching TRBD2. CDR3 length: 16 amino acids. In germline, CDR1 is SNHLY, CDR2 FYNNEI. Losses at the gene ends were 6 bases for V and 4 bases for J; bases not matched to a gene: 9. The CDR3, as DNA: TGTGCCAGCAGGGACCCTAGCGGGGGGTACGCAGATACGCAGTATTTT. It specifies CASRDPSGGYADTQYF.

This clonotype was picked up a small number of times. The chain recombines TRBV25-1 with TRBJ2-7; D is perhaps TRBD1 or TRBD2 (7 bases each). The CDR3 is 14 amino acids. Germline V lookup: CDR1 MGHDK, CDR2 SYGVNS. With 3 bases removed from V and 1 base from J, the gap between germline ends came to 10 bases. The CDR3 is CASSDRGGSYEQYF. Here the CDR3 DNA reads TGTGCCAGCAGTGACAGGGGGGGGTCCTACGAGCAGTACTTC.

The sample holds a few counts of this clonotype. The rearrangement joins TRBV3-1 to TRBJ1-5; no clear D. The length of the CDR3 is 13 residues. Per the germline V gene, CDR1 is LGHDT and CDR2 is YNNKEL (reference sequence). Trimming took off 4 bases at V and 5 bases at J, with 9 bases between the two ends. The CDR3 DNA follows: TGTGCCAGCAGCCCCTTCACCGATCAGCCCCAGCATTTT. Its translation is CASSPFTDQPQHF.

The J gene is TRBJ1-3, the V gene TRBV9; TRBD1 agrees at 8 bases. Germline values: CDR1 SGDLS, CDR2 YYNGEE. The CDR3 length is 19 residues. V lost 3 bases, J lost 1 base, and 15 bases stayed unmatched. The CDR3 DNA reads as TGTGCCAGCAGCGATGCCCGAGGTCAGGGGGCGATTTCTGGAAACACCATATATTTT. This sequence encodes CASSDARGQGAISGNTIYF.